Given below is one T cell receptor (beta chain) in context. What it recognizes is unknown. The CDR3 is 14 amino acids. Germline CDR1 is MNHNS and CDR2 is SASEGT. Germline trimming cut 8 bases from V and 7 bases from J; bases unmatched to any gene: 7. This specimen comes from a study of T cells in Graves' hyperthyroidism and ophthalmopathy. The TCR beta CDR3 regions underwent amplification using RNA transcripts as the source. Using the HTBI primer set, a first-round RT-PCR was run on the TCR CDR3. Each CDR3 protein is one row after TCRdb ran MiXCR on the multiplex PCR reads. This sample carries about 520,000 distinct CDR3 sequences, around 20% of them seen once, and the ten largest clones take more than 25%. Study-wide findings and caveats: Ophthalmopathy, as predicted by the model, came a median approximately 6.5 months after the prediction.

Aged 18 to 65, the patients had hyperthyroidism that was newly diagnosed and had lasted under 2 months. The V gene is TRBV6-1, the J gene TRBJ2-2; 10 nucleotides agree with TRBD2. The TCR comes from a man younger than 35 with Graves' hyperthyroidism. Material for sequencing was blood. The CDR3 reads CASAGLAPDGELFF. CDR3 in DNA: TGTGCCAGCGCGGGACTAGCGCCGGACGGGGAGCTGTTTTTT.